Shown below are 25 T cell receptor beta chains from a single sample sequenced in a study of blood T cells in healthy people across ages. A J-beta primer mix and a sample-barcoded 5' primer were used in a second PCR of about 7 to 12 cycles. TCRdb recomputed calls from the 5' RACE reads with MiXCR, one row per CDR3 protein. The table lists just over 800,000 distinct CDR3 sequences, approximately 67% of them singletons, with about 30% in the top ten. Sequencing was done on a sample of blood. The receptors were gathered from a young man in good health.

V gene TRBV4-1 combines with J gene TRBJ2-1; 8 bases fit TRBD2. The CDR3 length is 19 residues. After removal of 1 base from V and 6 bases from J, the junction contained 17 bases not matched to a gene. Germline CDR1 and CDR2: MGHRA and YSYEKL. The CDR3 DNA follows: TGCGCCAGCAGCCAAGTTCTCGGGTCGGGGGGGCCGTTTCCCAATGAGCAGTTCTTC. Translating it yields CASSQVLGSGGPFPNEQFF.

A single count supports this clonotype. This chain connects TRBV18 to TRBJ2-3, with D maybe TRBD1 (5 bases). The V end was cut by 0 bases, the J end by 9 bases, with 13 bases between. The CDR3 is 14 residues long. CDR1 and CDR2 from the germline V gene are KGHSH and LQKENI. The CDR3 sequence: CASSPPQDKKTQYF. CDR3 nucleotides: TGTGCCAGCTCACCACCGCAGGACAAAAAGACGCAGTATTTT.

The V gene is TRBV20-1, the J gene TRBJ2-3; D is possibly TRBD1 or TRBD2 (5 bases each). V was trimmed by 6 bases and J by 4 bases, leaving 17 bases between them. The CDR3 loop spans 14 amino acids. Germline V lookup: CDR1 DFQATT, CDR2 SNEGSKA (reference sequence). DNA of the CDR3: TGCAGTGCCCCAGTAAGGGGCGGGCCAGATACGCAGTATTTT. It yields the protein CSAPVRGGPDTQYF.

This clonotype was seen a handful of times. The genes are TRBV20-1 and TRBJ2-1; D is perhaps TRBD2 (6 bases). This CDR3 is 15 amino acids long. CDR1 and CDR2 (germline): DFQATT, SNEGSKA (reference sequence). The V end lost 0 bases, the J end lost 4 bases, and 13 bases lay between the germline ends. The CDR3 reads CSARDVGGAYNEQFF. In nucleotides, the CDR3 is TGCAGTGCTAGAGATGTTGGCGGGGCGTACAATGAGCAGTTCTTC.

This clonotype was counted a few times. The chain recombines TRBV6-5 with TRBJ2-1, with TRBD2 as a possible D gene (5 bases). V shed 0 bases and J shed 15 bases, with 15 bases lying between them. The CDR3 is made up of 13 amino acids. Germline V CDR1 and CDR2: MNHEY, SVGAGI. The CDR3 DNA is TGTGCCAGCAGTTACTCTCTTACTAGATTTCTGTTCTTC. Its protein is CASSYSLTRFLFF.

The CDR3 here is CASSLTGTGTLEQYF. The CDR3 bases are TGTGCCAGCAGCCTCACCGGGACAGGGACACTCGAGCAGTACTTC. V usage is TRBV9 and J usage is TRBJ2-7; 9 positions agree with TRBD1. V was clipped by 4 bases and J by 6 bases; unmatched bases: 11. The CDR3 sequence is 15 residues long. Germline CDR1 and CDR2: SGDLS and YYNGEE.

V gene TRBV9 combines with J gene TRBJ2-3; 11 nucleotides align to TRBD2. Germline CDR1 and CDR2: SGDLS and YYNGEE. The CDR3 spans 13 residues. After removal of 9 bases from V and 2 bases from J, the junction contained 2 bases not matched to a gene. The CDR3 DNA reads TGTGCCACTAGCGGGGGGCCCACAGATACGCAGTATTTT. Translation: CATSGGPTDTQYF.

The chain couples TRBV11-1 to TRBJ1-6, with a weak D call TRBD1 (5 bases). The germline gives CDR1 SGHAT, CDR2 FQDESV (reference sequence). The CDR3 contains 14 residues. Trimming shortened V by 8 bases and J by 10 bases, and 18 bases separated the two germline ends. The CDR3 DNA sequence: TGTGCCAGCCAGGGAGACAGTTTGGAATCACCCCTCCACTTT. Its protein product is CASQGDSLESPLHF.

The chain recombines TRBV29-1 with TRBJ2-7; TRBD2 might be the D (5 bases). Trimming shortened V by 1 base and J by 5 bases, and 15 bases separated the two germline ends. The CDR3 has 14 residues. Germline CDR1 and CDR2: SQVTM and ANQGSEA. For the CDR3, the DNA is TGCAGCGTTGAAGGCCTTGAGGGTTTCCACGAGCAGTACTTC. It yields the protein CSVEGLEGFHEQYF.

In regard to this clonotype: Compared with germline, one end of the junction differs, possibly owing to a read error. The chain couples TRBV7-9 to TRBJ2-5, with TRBD2 matching 16 bases. Germline values: CDR1 SEHNR, CDR2 FQNEAQ (reference sequence). The CDR3 is 16 amino acids. CDR3 DNA: TGTGCCGGCAGTTCTCTTGGGACTAGCGGGGGGGAGACCCAGTACTTT. The encoded protein is CAGSSLGTSGGETQYF.

This clonotype was counted a few times. The chain has TRBV10-3 and TRBJ2-1; 8 nucleotides match TRBD1. The CDR3 has 15 residues. Trimming took 0 bases from V and 9 from J; bases not matched to a gene: 7. The germline V gene encodes CDR1 ENHRY and CDR2 SYGVKD. The CDR3 bases are TGTGCCATCAGTGAGTCGGGGCAGGGGGCATCTGAGCAGTTCTTC. Translating gives CAISESGQGASEQFF.

CDR3 sequence (DNA): TGTGCCAGCAGCCAAGCAATCGGCGGGCACCAAGAGACCCAGTACTTC. Translating it yields CASSQAIGGHQETQYF. The chain combines TRBV14 with TRBJ2-5; possibly TRBD2 for D (5 bases). The V and J ends lost 1 base and 0 bases respectively, with 12 bases between them. From germline, CDR1 is SGHDN and CDR2 FVKESK. This CDR3 is 16 amino acids long.

This clonotype was seen a handful of times. The chain has TRBV10-3 and TRBJ2-6; TRBD1 matches at 7 bases. The CDR3 is made up of 15 amino acids. Trimming cost V 4 bases and J 0 bases; bases outside gene matches: 0. Germline assignment: CDR1 ENHRY and CDR2 SYGVKD. The CDR3 sequence is CAISGQGSGANVLTF. The CDR3, as DNA: TGTGCCATCAGTGGACAGGGCTCTGGGGCCAACGTCCTGACTTTC.

This chain uses TRBV5-1 with TRBJ2-7, with D perhaps given as TRBD1 or TRBD2 (5 bases each). The length of the CDR3 is 14 residues. V was cut by 2 bases and J by 3 bases, with 12 bases left in between. Germline-derived CDR1 and CDR2 are SGHRS and YFSETQ. CDR3 protein: CASSFPGTGYEQYF. CDR3 nucleotides: TGCGCCAGCAGCTTTCCCGGGACGGGCTACGAGCAGTACTTC.

Concerning this clonotype itself: At one boundary the junction diverges from the germline segment, which might be a read error. This chain joins TRBV25-1 and TRBJ1-2; D uncertain. Germline CDR1 is MGHDK and CDR2 is SYGVNS. The CDR3 contains 12 residues. The CDR3 nucleotides read TGTACCAGCAGTGAATGGGACTATGGCTACACCTTC. It encodes CTSSEWDYGYTF.

This chain links TRBV7-9 with TRBJ2-1, with a possible D match to TRBD2 (7 bases). V was pared by 5 bases and J by 6 bases, with 20 bases between. CDR3 length equals 16 residues. Germline CDR1 reads SEHNR; CDR2 reads FQNEAQ (reference sequence). The CDR3 here is CASSPSGGARANEQFF. Here the CDR3 DNA reads TGTGCCAGCAGCCCCTCTGGGGGGGCGCGGGCCAATGAGCAGTTCTTC. The full variable domain, its missing parts supplied by reference TRBV7-9 and TRBJ2-1, is DTGVSQNPRHKITKRGQNVTFRCDPISEHNRLYWYRQTLGQGPEFLTYFQNEAQLEKSRLLSDRFSAERPKGSFSTLEIQRTEQGDSAMYLCASSPSGGARANEQFFGPGTRLTVL.

The chain uses TRBV20-1 and TRBJ1-6; 8 nucleotides match TRBD1. Germline V gene data show CDR1 as DFQATT and CDR2 as SNEGSKA (reference sequence). After removal of 6 bases from V and 7 bases from J, the junction contained 11 bases not matched to a gene. The CDR3 consists of 15 residues. The CDR3 loop is CSAPLIRTGNSPLHF. For the CDR3, the DNA is TGCAGTGCCCCCTTAATAAGGACAGGGAATTCACCCCTCCACTTT.

J is TRBJ1-5 and V is TRBV6-1; TRBD1 agrees at 8 bases. Germline loops: CDR1 MNHNS, CDR2 SASEGT. The CDR3 is 16 residues long. The V segment lost 6 bases and the J segment 1 base; nucleotides outside the gene matches: 8. CDR3 region: CASRPQGARSNQPQHF. The CDR3 DNA is TGTGCCAGCAGACCTCAGGGGGCAAGGAGCAATCAGCCCCAGCATTTT.

This clonotype was found a few times. V gene TRBV4-2 combines with J gene TRBJ1-5; no firm D call. This CDR3 contains 14 residues. V lost 5 bases to trimming and J lost 4 bases, with 12 bases between them. Germline V gene data show CDR1 as LGHNA and CDR2 as YNFKEQ. In DNA, the CDR3 is TGTGCCAGCAGCTCAAGGTCCGGGAATCAGCCCCAGCATTTT. This encodes CASSSRSGNQPQHF.

V is TRBV7-9 and J is TRBJ2-1, with 11 nucleotides matching TRBD1. V shed 8 bases, J shed 7 bases, and the junction held 7 bases outside the gene matches. The CDR3 runs to 14 residues. The germline V gene has CDR1 SEHNR and CDR2 FQNEAQ (reference sequence). The CDR3 protein is CASGTGTGGNEQFF. The CDR3 bases are TGTGCCAGCGGGACCGGGACAGGGGGAAATGAGCAGTTCTTC.

The rearrangement uses TRBV5-5 and TRBJ2-4; maybe TRBD1 (6 bases). The end of the DNA aligns better with TRBJ2-7, so the J call may be wrong. The CDR3 length is 14 residues. Germline values: CDR1 SGHKS, CDR2 YYEKEE (reference sequence). The CDR3 sequence is CASSLFPGAYEQYF. Here the CDR3 DNA reads TGTGCCAGCAGCTTGTTCCCAGGGGCCTACGAGCAGTACTTC.

Concerning this clonotype: An end of the junction does not agree with germline; a read error may underlie this. This rearrangement joins TRBV20-1 to TRBJ2-5, with no clear D. The CDR3 totals 13 residues. Germline CDR1 reads DFQATT; CDR2 reads SNEGSKA (reference sequence). The CDR3 DNA reads TGCAGGGCTAGAGAGTCGAGCAGAGAGACCCAGTACTTC. Its translation is CRARESSRETQYF.

The chain couples TRBV7-2 to TRBJ1-2; no clear D gene. The CDR3 contains 13 residues. CDR1 SGHTA and CDR2 FQGNSA come from the germline V gene. Trimming left V 1 base short and J 3 bases short, with 6 bases between. The CDR3 region is CASSLELDYGYTF. The CDR3 DNA is TGTGCCAGCAGCTTAGAACTGGACTATGGCTACACCTTC.

There are a few counts of this clonotype. This chain links TRBV7-2 with TRBJ1-1, with no clear D. Trimming shortened V by 4 bases and J by 8 bases, and 11 bases separated the two germline ends. The germline V gene has CDR1 SGHTA and CDR2 FQGNSA. The CDR3 extends over 12 amino acids. In DNA form, the CDR3 reads TGTGCCAGCAGCTATCCGGGCCGCGAAGCTTTCTTT. Residues: CASSYPGREAFF.

The chain couples TRBV6-2 or TRBV6-3 to TRBJ1-1; D not certain. The CDR3 has 14 residues. Germline V gene lookup returns CDR1 MNHEY and CDR2 SVGEGT. The germline V and J ends were trimmed by 9 bases and 3 bases, with 17 bases remaining between them. The CDR3 DNA sequence: TGTGCCAGTGAAACCGTTGGCGCGGACACTGAAGCTTTCTTT. Its translation: CASETVGADTEAFF.